This entry lists 17 T cell receptor beta chains sequenced from one sample in a study of read filtering for tumor transcriptome and immune sequencing. The library was built from about 400 ng RNA with molecular barcoded adaptors for alpha/delta and beta/gamma chains. TCRdb ran MiXCR on the reads and lists one entry per CDR3 protein. Of fewer than 25,000 distinct CDR3 sequences in the sample, 20% are singletons; the top ten hold 15% to 20%. The sequenced sample was a population of CD138-negative cells sorted from bone marrow. The receptors here all came from a donor older than 35 with multiple myeloma.

Worth noting for this clonotype: This may arise from a read error, as a much more abundant clone is one base away. This chain joins TRBV29-1 and TRBJ1-4; the D gene is possibly TRBD1 (5 bases). Trimming took off 6 bases at V and 12 bases at J, with 20 bases between the two ends. The CDR3 sequence is 13 residues long. The V gene's germline CDR1 is SQVTM and CDR2 ANQGSEA. CDR3 nucleotide sequence: TGCAGCGTCTCGGGACCGGCCAAGGAAGAACTGTTTTTT. Protein: CSVSGPAKEELFF.

This clonotype has ten or more counts. The chain links TRBV28 to TRBJ2-5, with TRBD2 matching over 9 bases. CDR1 and CDR2 (germline): MDHEN, SYDVKM. The CDR3 totals 15 residues. V lost 3 bases, J lost 5 bases, and 7 bases stayed unmatched. The CDR3 DNA sequence: TGTGCCAGCAGTTTTATTAGCGGGAGAAGGGAGACCCAGTACTTC. Translating gives CASSFISGRRETQYF.

This clonotype was found a few times. The chain has TRBV15 and TRBJ2-2; a possible D gene is TRBD1 (5 bases). Germline values: CDR1 LNHNV, CDR2 YYDKDF (reference sequence). The V and J ends lost 0 bases and 7 bases respectively, with 12 bases between them. The CDR3 sequence is 15 residues long. CDR3 loop: CATSRDRQGIGELFF. The CDR3 coding sequence is TGTGCCACCAGCAGAGATAGGCAGGGTATCGGGGAGCTGTTTTTT.

Details on this clonotype: Just one base apart from a much larger clone, this may be a read error. The chain combines TRBV12-3 or TRBV12-4 with TRBJ2-3, with 10 bases aligning to TRBD1. Trimming cost V 6 bases and J 8 bases; bases outside gene matches: 8. The CDR3 runs 14 residues. The CDR3 sequence: CASRETGGAGTQYF. In DNA form, the CDR3 reads TGTGCCAGCAGAGAGACAGGGGGCGCAGGTACGCAGTATTTT.

Ten or more counts support this clonotype. This chain connects TRBV11-2 to TRBJ2-3, with 9 bases matching TRBD2. The CDR3 extends over 18 amino acids. Germline lookup yields CDR1 SGHAT and CDR2 FQNNGV. The ends lost 5 bases at V and 0 bases at J; junction bases unmatched: 12. The DNA for the CDR3 is TGTGCCAGCAGCCCAAAAGGACTAGCGAAATTTAGCACAGATACGCAGTATTTT. Amino acids: CASSPKGLAKFSTDTQYF.

This clonotype was observed many times. The rearrangement joins TRBV2 to TRBJ2-2; 8 bases agree with TRBD1. Trimming removed 7 bases from V and 6 bases from J; junction bases left unmatched: 4. There are 13 residues in the CDR3. CDR1 is SNHLY and CDR2 is FYNNEI in the germline V gene. Written as DNA, the CDR3 is TGTGCCAGCAAAGGACAGGGCGCCGGGGAGCTGTTTTTT. It yields the protein CASKGQGAGELFF.

This clonotype was counted at least ten times. V usage is TRBV7-6 and J usage is TRBJ1-1, with D unclear. Germline lookup yields CDR1 SGHVS and CDR2 FNYEAQ. Between the trimmed V and J ends, which lost 0 bases and 5 bases, there was a span of 10 bases. The CDR3 covers 14 residues. CDR3 sequence: CASSLAAGGTEAFF. Here the CDR3 DNA reads TGTGCCAGCAGCTTAGCGGCGGGTGGGACTGAAGCTTTCTTT.

The sample holds many counts of this clonotype. This chain links TRBV28 with TRBJ2-5; weak D call: TRBD1 (6 bases). V was shortened by 5 bases and J by 1 base, with 14 bases between the two germline ends. Germline CDR1 and CDR2: MDHEN and SYDVKM. The CDR3 runs to 15 residues. The CDR3 protein is CASSLGTKSQETQYF. The CDR3 DNA reads as TGTGCCAGCAGTCTCGGGACAAAGTCCCAAGAGACCCAGTACTTC. Based on the CDR3 plus reference TRBV28 and TRBJ2-5, the full variable domain is DVKVTQSSRYLVKRTGEKVFLECVQDMDHENMFWYRQDPGLGLRLIYFSYDVKMKEKGDIPEGYSVSREKKERFSLILESASTNQTSMYLCASSLGTKSQETQYFGPGTRLLVL.

The chain is built from TRBV5-5 and TRBJ2-7; D is ambiguous. The V and J ends lost 0 bases and 2 bases respectively, with 9 bases between them. The CDR3 runs 14 residues. Germline lookup yields CDR1 SGHKS and CDR2 YYEKEE (reference sequence). CDR3 region: CASSLDWATYEQYF. The CDR3 DNA reads TGTGCCAGCAGCTTGGATTGGGCCACCTACGAGCAGTACTTC.

Of note for this clonotype: Mismatch with germline at one junction end may stem from a read error. The chain has TRBV6-1 and TRBJ2-1; 11 bases match TRBD2. Germline-derived CDR1 and CDR2 are MNHNS and SASEGT. The CDR3 consists of 15 residues. The CDR3 DNA reads TGTTCCAGCACTCCGGGACTAGCGGCATACAATGAGCATTTCTTC. Translated, it gives CSSTPGLAAYNEHFF.

This clonotype was recorded at least ten times. The chain employs TRBV2 and TRBJ2-1, with 10 nucleotides matching TRBD2. This CDR3 contains 19 residues. CDR1 is SNHLY, CDR2 FYNNEI, per germline. V was pared by 2 bases and J by 6 bases, with 16 bases of the junction left unmatched. Written as DNA, the CDR3 is TGTGCCAGCAGTGAAATCGAGGTTCGGGTACTAGCGGGGACCAATGAGCAGTTCTTC. Translation gives CASSEIEVRVLAGTNEQFF.

This clonotype was observed at least ten times. The chain is built from TRBV2 and TRBJ2-1; maybe TRBD2 (6 bases). Looked up from germline, CDR1 is SNHLY and CDR2 is FYNNEI. Between the trimmed V and J ends, which lost 7 bases and 6 bases, there was a span of 22 bases. The CDR3 loop spans 16 amino acids. CDR3: CASTLPPSARVNEQFF. The CDR3 DNA reads TGTGCCAGCACTTTACCCCCTAGCGCTCGGGTCAATGAGCAGTTCTTC. The complete variable domain, with remaining parts taken from reference TRBV2 and TRBJ2-1, reads EPEVTQTPSHQVTQMGQEVILRCVPISNHLYFYWYRQILGQKVEFLVSFYNNEISEKSEIFDDQFSVERPDGSNFTLKIRSTKLEDSAMYFCASTLPPSARVNEQFFGPGTRLTVL.

This clonotype showed up many times. The chain combines TRBV5-1 with TRBJ2-1, with 10 bases lining up with TRBD1. Germline V lookup: CDR1 SGHRS, CDR2 YFSETQ. The CDR3 consists of 15 residues. The V gene end was trimmed by 1 base and the J gene end by 10 bases; junction bases not matched to a gene: 8. CDR3 sequence reads: CASSLTRTGGAEQFF. CDR3 DNA sequence: TGCGCCAGCAGCTTGACCCGGACAGGGGGTGCCGAGCAGTTCTTC.

A remark on this clonotype: Since a far larger clone is one base different, this is likely a read error. The CDR3 region has the DNA TGTGCCAGCAGTTCCGGGGGACAGCGGGGAGCTGAAGCTTTCTTT. This codes for CASSSGGQRGAEAFF. The chain recombines TRBV6-6 with TRBJ1-1; TRBD1 matches 7 bases. Trimming cost V 4 bases and J 6 bases; bases outside gene matches: 11. The V gene's germline CDR1 is MNHNY and CDR2 SVGAGI (reference sequence). The CDR3 consists of 15 residues.

In this sample, this clonotype turned up many times. The chain recombines TRBV2 with TRBJ2-7, with TRBD1 as a possible D gene (5 bases). The CDR3 totals 14 residues. The germline CDR1 and CDR2 sequences are SNHLY and FYNNEI. Trimming took off 4 bases at V and 3 bases at J, with 13 bases between the two ends. CDR3 protein: CASSGRVRGYEQYF. In DNA, the CDR3 is TGTGCCAGCAGTGGTAGGGTTAGGGGCTACGAGCAGTACTTC.

This clonotype was detected ten times or more. The rearrangement uses TRBV28 and TRBJ2-7; TRBD1 matches 10 bases. Germline V lookup: CDR1 MDHEN, CDR2 SYDVKM. The length of the CDR3 is 15 residues. V shed 6 bases and J 0 bases; nucleotides not matched to a gene: 5. The CDR3 coding sequence is TGTGCCAGCAGACGGGACAGGGGCGACTCCTACGAGCAGTACTTC. It encodes CASRRDRGDSYEQYF.

Judged by abundance, this clonotype is medium-sized. This chain joins TRBV20-1 and TRBJ2-6; no firm D call. From germline, CDR1 is DFQATT and CDR2 SNEGSKA (reference sequence). This CDR3 is built from 14 residues. Deletions cut 7 bases from V and 1 base from J, with 11 bases between. This chain's CDR3 is CSVPYESGANVLTF. The CDR3 coding sequence is TGCAGTGTCCCATATGAATCTGGGGCCAACGTCCTGACTTTC.